This T cell receptor (beta chain) stems from a study of Graves' ophthalmopathy and Graves' hyperthyroidism. Donors with ophthalmopathy: moderate-to-severe activity, CAS ≥3, NOSPECS ≥4, duration under 3 months. No donor had other autoimmune disease, uncontrolled infection, pregnancy or lactation. This clonotype appeared once. The CDR3 spans 17 residues. The germline V gene encodes CDR1 MNHEY and CDR2 SVGEGT. With V trimmed by 2 bases and J by 3 bases, 12 bases remained unmatched. CDR3 regions of TCR beta were amplified from RNA transcripts. A first-round RT-PCR used HTBI primers, followed by a second-round multiplex PCR. TCRdb used MiXCR to reprocess the multiplex PCR reads, holding one entry per CDR3 protein. The sample comprises approximately 330,000 distinct CDR3 sequences, roughly a sixth of which are singletons, and approximately 13% rests with the top ten.

The sample consisted of peripheral blood. The gene calls are TRBV6-2 or TRBV6-3 and TRBJ2-7, with 8 bases that match TRBD1. This TCR was recovered from an adult man with Graves' ophthalmopathy. CDR3 loop: CASSYLPWTGSNYEQYF. CDR3 nucleotides: TGTGCCAGCAGTTACCTACCCTGGACAGGGAGTAACTACGAGCAGTACTTC.